This TCR beta chain was obtained from a study of blood T cell repertoires in COVID-19. There are 12 residues in the CDR3. Germline loops: CDR1 SQVTM, CDR2 ANQGSEA. With 4 bases removed from V and 3 bases from J, the gap between germline ends came to 9 bases. Recruitment covered roughly 22 US areas and drew participants whose ages spanned about 18 to 100 years. Study processing details: Estimation of nucleated cell counts relied on the amplification of reference gene primers. Sequenced by immunoSEQ multiplex PCR; TCRdb stores in-frame clones only, minus some. V, J and clone size reflect that table, while D and trimming were determined from the DNA. The sample carries 200,000 to 300,000 clones, around 86% recorded once.

Sequencing was carried out using PBMCs or T cells enriched from blood (not recorded which). The chain recombines TRBV29-1 with TRBJ1-2, with a possible D match to TRBD1 (6 bases). The TCR originated in a man in his forties who had recovered from COVID-19. CDR3 amino acids: CSVVPGDYGYTF. The CDR3 bases are TGCAGCGTTGTGCCAGGGGACTATGGCTACACCTTC.